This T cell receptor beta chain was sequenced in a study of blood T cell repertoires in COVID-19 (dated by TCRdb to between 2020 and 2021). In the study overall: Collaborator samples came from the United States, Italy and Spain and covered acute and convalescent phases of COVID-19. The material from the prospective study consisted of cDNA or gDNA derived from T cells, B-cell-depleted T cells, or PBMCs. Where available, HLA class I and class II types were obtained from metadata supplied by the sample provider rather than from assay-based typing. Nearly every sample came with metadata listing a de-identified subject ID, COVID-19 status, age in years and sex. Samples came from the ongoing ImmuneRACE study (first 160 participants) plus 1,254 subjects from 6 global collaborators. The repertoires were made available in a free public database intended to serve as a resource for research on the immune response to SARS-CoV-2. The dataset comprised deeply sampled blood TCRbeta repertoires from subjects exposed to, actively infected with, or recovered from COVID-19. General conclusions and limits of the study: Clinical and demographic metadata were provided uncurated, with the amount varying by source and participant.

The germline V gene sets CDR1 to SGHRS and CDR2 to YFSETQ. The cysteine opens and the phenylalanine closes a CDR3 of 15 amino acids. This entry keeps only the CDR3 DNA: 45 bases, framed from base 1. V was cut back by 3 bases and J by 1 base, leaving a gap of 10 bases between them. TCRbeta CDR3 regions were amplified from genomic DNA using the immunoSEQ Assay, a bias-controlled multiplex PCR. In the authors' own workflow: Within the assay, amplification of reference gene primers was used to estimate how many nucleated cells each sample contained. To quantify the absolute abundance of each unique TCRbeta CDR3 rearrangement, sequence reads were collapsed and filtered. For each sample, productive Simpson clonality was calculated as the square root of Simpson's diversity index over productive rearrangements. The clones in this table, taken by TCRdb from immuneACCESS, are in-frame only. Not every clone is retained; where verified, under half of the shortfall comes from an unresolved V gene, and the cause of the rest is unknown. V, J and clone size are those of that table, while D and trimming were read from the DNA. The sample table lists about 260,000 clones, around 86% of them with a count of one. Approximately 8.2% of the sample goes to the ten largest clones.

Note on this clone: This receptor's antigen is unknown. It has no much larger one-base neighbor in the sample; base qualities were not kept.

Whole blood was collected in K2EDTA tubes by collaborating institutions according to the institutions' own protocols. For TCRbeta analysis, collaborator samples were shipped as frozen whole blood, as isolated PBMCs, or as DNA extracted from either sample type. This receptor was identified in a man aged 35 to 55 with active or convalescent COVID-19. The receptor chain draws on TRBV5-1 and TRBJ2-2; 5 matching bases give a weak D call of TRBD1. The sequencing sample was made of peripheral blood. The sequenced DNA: TGCGCCAGCAGCTCTCGTGGACAGAACACCGGGGAGCTGTTTTTT. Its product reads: CASSSRGQNTGELFF.